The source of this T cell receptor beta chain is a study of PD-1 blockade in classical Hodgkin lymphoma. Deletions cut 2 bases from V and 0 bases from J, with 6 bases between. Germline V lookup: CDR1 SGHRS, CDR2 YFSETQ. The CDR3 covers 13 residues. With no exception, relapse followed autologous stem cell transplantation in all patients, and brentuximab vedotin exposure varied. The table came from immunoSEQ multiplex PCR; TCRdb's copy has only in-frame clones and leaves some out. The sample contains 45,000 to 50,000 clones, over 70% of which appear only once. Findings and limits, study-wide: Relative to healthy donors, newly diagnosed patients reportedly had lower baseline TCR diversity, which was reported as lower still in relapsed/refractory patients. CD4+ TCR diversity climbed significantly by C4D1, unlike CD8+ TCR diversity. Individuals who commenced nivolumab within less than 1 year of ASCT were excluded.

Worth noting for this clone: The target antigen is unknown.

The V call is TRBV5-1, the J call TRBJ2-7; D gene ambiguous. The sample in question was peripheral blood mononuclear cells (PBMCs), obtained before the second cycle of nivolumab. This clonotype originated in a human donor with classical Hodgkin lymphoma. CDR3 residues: CASSLASSYEQYF. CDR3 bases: TGCGCCAGCAGCTTAGCTAGCTCCTACGAGCAGTACTTC.